The next 18 T cell receptor beta chains were all read from a single sample in a study of CXCR3-negative and CXCR3-positive naive CD8 T cells (dated by TCRdb to between 2018 and 2021). Study-level results and caveats: TRB CDR3s from CXCR3-positive naive cells showed higher hydrophobicity (lower Kidera factor 4), lower energy, and higher strength and volume indices than CXCR3-negative naive cells.

TCRdb shows the sequencer as NextSeq 550. The Human TCR Profiling Kit (MiLaboratory) was used to make UMI-labeled 5' RACE TRB cDNA libraries. After reprocessing by TCRdb, each CDR3 protein sequence is one entry, and no DNA is given. This sample's table lists 130,000 to 150,000 distinct CDR3 sequences. About 0.3% of the sample lies in the top ten. These receptors have no identified antigens. Specimen: naive CXCR3+ CD8+ T cells from blood. The cell subset or site label of this sample denotes: CD45RO-CCR7+CD27+CD95- naive CD8+ T cells expressing CXCR3 (TNR3+). The receptor set was obtained from a human donor in good health. Some clones in this sample may be carry-over from other donors' samples.

This chain connects TRBV14 to TRBJ1-4. This CDR3 is built from 16 residues. From germline, CDR1 is SGHDN and CDR2 FVKESK. CDR3 sequence reads: CASSQDWPATNEKLFF.

The CDR3 loop reads CASSFSGVGNTIYF. J is TRBJ1-3 and V is TRBV28; TCRdb names TRBD1, which stays unverified in the absence of DNA. Germline V CDR1 and CDR2: MDHEN, SYDVKM. CDR3 length equals 14 residues.

This chain joins TRBV12-3 or TRBV12-4 and TRBJ2-2; TCRdb picks TRBD1, but there is no DNA to check that call. This CDR3 has 16 residues. The CDR3 protein is CASSQTGRKITGELFF.

The V and J genes are TRBV7-8 and TRBJ1-5. CDR3 length equals 13 residues. Germline V lookup: CDR1 SGHVS, CDR2 FQNEAQ. CDR3: CAISDGVNQPQHF.

J is TRBJ2-1 and V is TRBV14. CDR3 length: 15 amino acids. Germline V gene data show CDR1 as SGHDN and CDR2 as FVKESK. Here the CDR3 reads CASSRKVGSWSEQFF. Full variable domain (missing parts from reference TRBV14 and TRBJ2-1): EAGVTQFPSHSVIEKGQTVTLRCDPISGHDNLYWYRRVMGKEIKFLLHFVKESKQDESGMPNNRFLAERTGGTYSTLKVQPAELEDSGVYFCASSRKVGSWSEQFFGPGTRLTVL.

The chain combines TRBV7-9 with TRBJ2-7. The CDR3 length is 12 residues. Germline V gives CDR1 SEHNR, CDR2 FQNEAQ (reference sequence). The CDR3 reads CASSFQAVEQYF.

V gene TRBV7-9 combines with J gene TRBJ2-1; the TRBD2 assignment by TCRdb is unverifiable without DNA. The CDR3 runs to 18 residues. Germline V gives CDR1 SEHNR, CDR2 FQNEAQ (reference sequence). The CDR3 sequence: CASTTTSGRAPAYNEQFF. The full variable domain, with the rest looked up from reference TRBV7-9 and TRBJ2-1, is DTGVSQNPRHKITKRGQNVTFRCDPISEHNRLYWYRQTLGQGPEFLTYFQNEAQLEKSRLLSDRFSAERPKGSFSTLEIQRTEQGDSAMYLCASTTTSGRAPAYNEQFFGPGTRLTVL.

The CDR3 sequence is CASSQDWTLRQPQHF. This chain joins TRBV4-3 and TRBJ1-5; the TRBD1 assignment by TCRdb is unverifiable without DNA. The V gene's germline CDR1 is LGHNA and CDR2 YSLEER. The CDR3 covers 15 residues.

The CDR3 loop is CASSLAITPYEQYF. This chain connects TRBV7-9 to TRBJ2-7. The CDR3 spans 14 residues. Per the germline V gene, CDR1 is SEHNR and CDR2 is FQNEAQ (reference sequence).

The rearrangement links TRBV7-9 to TRBJ2-1. The V gene's germline CDR1 is SEHNR and CDR2 FQNEAQ (reference sequence). This CDR3 contains 13 residues. The CDR3 spells CASSFTSYNEQFF.

The chain links TRBV20-1 to TRBJ2-1; TCRdb gives TRBD2 as the D gene, but with no DNA this cannot be confirmed. The germline CDR1 and CDR2 sequences are DFQATT and SNEGSKA (reference sequence). The CDR3 runs to 14 residues. CDR3 region: CSAGGADDYNEQFF.

This sequence joins TRBV6-2 or TRBV6-3 and TRBJ2-7; TCRdb returns TRBD1, unconfirmable since there is no DNA. Per the germline V gene, CDR1 is MNHEY and CDR2 is SVGEGT. The length of the CDR3 is 15 residues. This chain's CDR3 is CASSTPGQLYYEQYF.

The chain recombines TRBV5-1 with TRBJ2-5. CDR1 SGHRS and CDR2 YFSETQ come from the germline V gene. The length of the CDR3 is 13 residues. This chain's CDR3 is CATSLVEKETQYF.

The genes are TRBV13 and TRBJ2-5. The CDR3 extends over 14 amino acids. Germline CDR1 reads PRHDT; CDR2 reads FYEKMQ (reference sequence). CDR3 sequence reads: CASSKDLGQETQYF.

The gene calls are TRBV20-1 and TRBJ2-1; TCRdb picks TRBD2, but there is no DNA to check that call. The germline V gene has CDR1 DFQATT and CDR2 SNEGSKA (reference sequence). The CDR3 loop spans 15 amino acids. The CDR3 region is CSASTPSGDYNEQFF.

CDR3 residues: CASSPLGEQYF. The rearrangement joins TRBV7-9 to TRBJ2-7; TCRdb proposes TRBD1, but this gene call is untestable without DNA. There are 11 residues in the CDR3. CDR1 is SEHNR, CDR2 FQNEAQ, per germline (reference sequence).

This chain links TRBV7-3 with TRBJ2-5. The CDR3 spans 13 residues. Germline V gene lookup returns CDR1 SGHTA and CDR2 FQGTGA. The CDR3 here is CASSMLLGETQYF.

V and J are TRBV15 and TRBJ1-2; the D gene TCRdb calls, TRBD1, cannot be checked with no DNA. This CDR3 contains 13 residues. CDR1 and CDR2 (germline): LNHNV, YYDKDF (reference sequence). This chain's CDR3 is CATSQPGLYGYTF.